These T cell receptor beta chains were read from a single sample in a study of blood T cells in healthy people across ages. TCRdb re-analysed the 5' RACE reads in MiXCR, keeping a single row per CDR3 protein. The sample records 1.5 million or so distinct CDR3 sequences, about 43% being singletons. The sample taken for sequencing was blood. The receptors come from a woman aged 18 to 35 in good health. The CDR3 runs from the conserved cysteine through the conserved F or W. Fields, in order: D gene, V gene, clone size, J gene, CDR3 DNA, CDR3 protein. D genes are given only for firm matches. Clone size is not always given. Where it is, it says once, few, many or a class for expanded clones.

TRBD2	TRBV7-9	few	TRBJ2-7	TGTGCCAGCAGCCTCCCCGGGAGGGGGGTTTACGAGCAGTACTTC	CASSLPGRGVYEQYF
-	TRBV28	few	TRBJ1-1	TGTGCCAGTCTCCCGGGGGCGCGATCCACTGAAGCTTTCTTT	CASLPGARSTEAFF
-	TRBV7-2	-	TRBJ2-1	TGTGCCAGCAGCTTAGCGTGGAGCTCGGACAATGAGCAGTTCTTC	CASSLAWSSDNEQFF
TRBD1	TRBV24-1	-	TRBJ2-1	TGTGCCACCAGTGATTTGGGACAGGGGGCTAAGAAGTTCTTC	CATSDLGQGAKKFF
-	TRBV28	few	TRBJ2-7	TGTGCCAGCACTCCCCTCTCGGTCCCCAGCTCCTACGAGCAGTACTTC	CASTPLSVPSSYEQYF
TRBD1	TRBV5-1	-	TRBJ2-7	TGCGCCAGCAGCCTAGGGACAGGGACTACCCACGAGCAGTACTTC	CASSLGTGTTHEQYF
TRBD2	TRBV3-1	-	TRBJ2-5	TGTGCCAGCAGCCAAGCACTAACTAGCGGGGTCGGGGAGACCCAGTACTTC	CASSQALTSGVGETQYF
-	TRBV21-1	-	TRBJ2-1	TGTGCCAGCAGCCGATTCCTGACGGGGTGCTTCAATGAGCAGTTCTTC	CASSRFLTGCFNEQFF
-	TRBV28	few	TRBJ2-7	TGTGCCAGCAGTTTAGTCAGGGATGACGAGCAGTACTTC	CASSLVRDDEQYF
TRBD1	TRBV28	few	TRBJ1-6	TGTGCCAGCAGTTTGACAGGGGCCAATTATAATTCACCCCTCCACTTT	CASSLTGANYNSPLHF
-	TRBV9	-	TRBJ2-2	TGTGCCGGCAGTGGCCTGGGGAGTGGCACCGGGGAGCTGTTTTTT	CAGSGLGSGTGELFF
-	TRBV20-1	-	TRBJ1-1	TGCAGTGCTCCGCCAGGGACGGCGAACACTGAAGCTTTCTTT	CSAPPGTANTEAFF
TRBD2	TRBV6-6	-	TRBJ2-3	TGTGCCAGCAGTGACAGACTAGCGGGGGTTCGGGATACGCAGTATTTT	CASSDRLAGVRDTQYF
TRBD2	TRBV10-3	-	TRBJ2-1	TGTGCCATCAGCAAGGCCGGGACTAGCGGCAATGAGCAGTTCTTC	CAISKAGTSGNEQFF
-	TRBV6-1	-	TRBJ1-2	TGTGCCAGCAGTGAAGATAGTGGAGGGATACCTATCTATGGCTACACCTTC	CASSEDSGGIPIYGYTF
-	TRBV11-1	-	TRBJ1-1	TGTGCCAGCAGCTTAGGGATGTGGAGGGACACTGAAGCTTTCTTT	CASSLGMWRDTEAFF
TRBD2	TRBV7-6	-	TRBJ2-2	TGTGCCAGCACCCAGTCTAGCGGGGGGAACACCGGGGAGCTGTTTTTT	CASTQSSGGNTGELFF
TRBD1	TRBV27	few	TRBJ1-1	TGTGCCAGCAGGAACGAGGGGACAGGGAGGTCTGAAGCTTTCTTT	CASRNEGTGRSEAFF
-	TRBV6-5	once	TRBJ2-7	TGTGCCAGCAGGTATCAGAGGGGGTTCTACGAGCAGTACTTC	CASRYQRGFYEQYF
TRBD2	TRBV7-9	-	TRBJ2-3	TGTGCCAGCAGCTTAGGCAGACTAGCGGGAGACACAGATACGCAGTATTTT	CASSLGRLAGDTDTQYF
-	TRBV19	-	TRBJ1-5	TGTGCCAGTAGTATATATTCAGGGATGGTGGATCAGCCCCAGCATTTT	CASSIYSGMVDQPQHF
-	TRBV28	-	TRBJ1-2	TGTGCCAGCAGTTTGGGGGGTGCTGACTACACCTTC	CASSLGGADYTF
-	TRBV27	many	TRBJ2-1	TGTGCCAGCAGCGACCCGGGGGCTGTCTACAATGAGCAGTTCTTC	CASSDPGAVYNEQFF
-	TRBV20-1	-	TRBJ2-5	TGCAGTGCCTACCACATCGGGGGCGCACAAGAGACCCAGTACTTC	CSAYHIGGAQETQYF
-	TRBV6-1	-	TRBJ2-7	TGTGCCAGCAGGCCCCTATTGTCGTACCTAGCGCCCGCCTACGAGCAGTACTTC	CASRPLLSYLAPAYEQYF
-	TRBV7-9	few	TRBJ2-1	TGTGCCAGCAGCGTCCGGGACTCACCTGGGGCTGAGCAGTTCTTC	CASSVRDSPGAEQFF
-	TRBV7-2	many	TRBJ2-7	TGTGCCAGCAGCTCCGGGACTTACTACGAGCAGTACTTC	CASSSGTYYEQYF
-	TRBV6-5	-	TRBJ2-1	TGTGCCAGCACCGACACCTTACCCCGGTGGCAGTTCTTC	CASTDTLPRWQFF
-	TRBV6-1	-	TRBJ1-4	TGTGCCAGCAGTGAACCGGGGGGGAGTGAAAAACTGTTTTTT	CASSEPGGSEKLFF
-	TRBV18	-	TRBJ2-3	TGTGCCAGCTCACCAAATGCCGGGGGGCAAGATACGCAGTATTTT	CASSPNAGGQDTQYF
-	TRBV4-2	many	TRBJ2-7	TGTGCCAGCAGCCAAGATCTGGGGGGCAGCTCCTACGAGCAGTACTTC	CASSQDLGGSSYEQYF
-	TRBV12-3/TRBV12-4	-	TRBJ1-5	TGTGCCAGCAGTTCTCCCGCCCAAGGTCAGCCCCAGCATTTT	CASSSPAQGQPQHF
-	TRBV6-6	-	TRBJ1-4	TGTGCCAGCAGCCTTAGAGGGCCCGATAATGAAAAACTGTTTTTT	CASSLRGPDNEKLFF
-	TRBV5-1	-	TRBJ1-2	TGCGCCAGCAGCTTGGCCTGGGCAGGGGATGGCTACACCTTC	CASSLAWAGDGYTF
-	TRBV28	few	TRBJ2-7	TGTGCCAGCAGCGGACAGCCGACAAATGAGCAGTACTTC	CASSGQPTNEQYF
-	TRBV12-3/TRBV12-4	-	TRBJ2-7	TGTGCCAGCTCTGGGGCGGGCTTATACGAGCAGTACTTC	CASSGAGLYEQYF
-	TRBV19	few	TRBJ1-1	TGTGCCAGTAATTCCGAGGGTCGCACTGAAGCTTTCTTT	CASNSEGRTEAFF
TRBD1	TRBV6-4	-	TRBJ2-1	TGTGCCAGCAGCTACCTTGGGACAGGGCCCTACAATGAGCAGTTCTTC	CASSYLGTGPYNEQFF
-	TRBV10-3	many	TRBJ2-7	TGTGCCATCAGTGAGTCGATCTCCGAGCAGTACTTC	CAISESISEQYF
TRBD2	TRBV10-2	-	TRBJ2-7	TGCGCCAGCAGTGAGTCAAGACTAGCGGGGCAACTCTACGAGCAGTACTTC	CASSESRLAGQLYEQYF
-	TRBV6-5	few	TRBJ2-1	TGTGCCAGCAGTTACTCCCCTGAGTACAATGAGCAGTTCTTC	CASSYSPEYNEQFF
TRBD2	TRBV11-2	few	TRBJ2-1	TGTGCCAGCAGCTTAGAGGCGGGAGGGGCATACAATGAGCAGTTCTTC	CASSLEAGGAYNEQFF
TRBD1	TRBV12-3/TRBV12-4	-	TRBJ1-1	TGTGCCAGCAGTTTCCCGGGACAGGGCTCGGGCTCTGAAGCTTTCTTT	CASSFPGQGSGSEAFF
TRBD2	TRBV4-2	-	TRBJ2-2	TGTGCCAGCAGCCAAGATGGTCTAGCGGGGGATACCACCGGGGAGCTGTTTTTT	CASSQDGLAGDTTGELFF
-	TRBV3-1	-	TRBJ1-5	TGTGCCAGCAGCCAAGGATCCCACGGCAATCAGCCCCAGCATTTT	CASSQGSHGNQPQHF
-	TRBV18	few	TRBJ2-3	TGTGCCAGCCAAGGCCGCTTGGGGGAAATGGATACGCAGTATTTT	CASQGRLGEMDTQYF
TRBD1	TRBV6-1	-	TRBJ1-4	TGTGCCAGCAGTAGACGACAGGGGGCTTTAGAAAAACTGTTTTTT	CASSRRQGALEKLFF
-	TRBV7-6	-	TRBJ1-2	TGTGCCAGCAGCTTAGACGGGGGAAGCTACACCTTC	CASSLDGGSYTF
TRBD1	TRBV5-5	once	TRBJ2-5	TGTGCCAGCAGCGATTTTGGGACAGCGCAAGAGACCCAGTACTTC	CASSDFGTAQETQYF
TRBD2	TRBV4-3	-	TRBJ2-1	TGCGCCAGCAGCCAAGAAAGTGAACTAGCGGGCAATGAGCAGTTCTTC	CASSQESELAGNEQFF
TRBD1	TRBV20-1	-	TRBJ1-5	TGCAGTGCCAGAGGACAGGGTAGTCCTTTGAGTCGGGCTCAGCATTTT	CSARGQGSPLSRAQHF
TRBD1	TRBV6-5	-	TRBJ2-1	TGTGCCAGCAGCGCCGGACAGGGGCGCTACAATGAGCAGTTCTTC	CASSAGQGRYNEQFF
-	TRBV5-1	few	TRBJ1-2	TGCGCCAGCAGCTTGGGTTTCGGGGCTGACTATGGCTACACCTTC	CASSLGFGADYGYTF
TRBD1	TRBV30	-	TRBJ1-1	TGTGCCTGCCACAGGGGGTTAGTAGAAGCTTTCTTT	CACHRGLVEAFF
-	TRBV13	few	TRBJ1-1	TGTGCCAGCAGCTTCCCGAGGGCCACGGGGACTGAAGCTTTCTTT	CASSFPRATGTEAFF
-	TRBV5-1	-	TRBJ2-5	TGCGCCAGCAGCTTAACAAACCCCGAAACGCAGTACTTC	CASSLTNPETQYF
TRBD2	TRBV20-1	-	TRBJ2-3	TGCAGTGCTAGAGATGGGGGGGAGCTCGCGCAGTATTTT	CSARDGGELAQYF